The rows below give T cell receptor beta chains drawn from one sample of a study of PD-1 blockade in classical Hodgkin lymphoma. Profiling relied on immunoSEQ multiplex PCR, and the TCRdb table lists in-frame clones only, not all of them. The sample has around 44,000 clones; 85% to 90% are singletons. The sequencing here drew on peripheral blood mononuclear cells (PBMCs), taken before the second cycle of nivolumab. These receptors all come from a human donor with classical Hodgkin lymphoma. Each CDR3 is given with its conserved first and last residue. The order of the fields is J gene, V gene, clone size, D gene, CDR3 DNA, CDR3 protein. A D gene is named only where the DNA matches it firmly. The size field is filled for only some rows; it gives once, few, many or a size class.

>TRBJ2-6|TRBV7-2|.|.
TGTGCCAGCAGCTTGGTTACAGGGGCCAACGTCCTGACTTTC
CASSLVTGANVLTF
>TRBJ1-2|TRBV27|.|.
TGTGCCAGCAAGGAGGATAGCGGGCCTAACTATGGCTACACCTTC
CASKEDSGPNYGYTF
>TRBJ1-5|TRBV19|.|TRBD1
TGTGCCAGTCTATCCGGGACAGGGGTTTTCGGCAATCAGCCCCAGCATTTT
CASLSGTGVFGNQPQHF
>TRBJ1-1|TRBV5-1|.|TRBD1
TGCGCCAGCAGCCCAGGACAGGCCCAGGGGGACACTGAAGCTTTCTTT
CASSPGQAQGDTEAFF
>TRBJ1-5|TRBV2|.|.
TGTGCCAGCAGCACCAGGGTGGGCCAGCCCCAGCATTTT
CASSTRVGQPQHF
>TRBJ2-3|TRBV19|.|.
TGTGCCAGTAGTTTAGGAAGGGGCCTAGATACGCAGTATTTT
CASSLGRGLDTQYF
>TRBJ1-2|TRBV5-1|.|.
TGCGCCAGCAGCCCCTACGGGACGGGAGGCTATGGCTACACCTTC
CASSPYGTGGYGYTF
>TRBJ2-2|TRBV2|.|TRBD2
TGTGCCAGCAGAGGACTAGTCTACACCGGGGAGCTGTTTTTT
CASRGLVYTGELFF
>TRBJ2-1|TRBV6-1|.|TRBD2
TGTGCCAGCAGTCCGACTAGCGCTACCTACAATGAGCAGTTCTTC
CASSPTSATYNEQFF
>TRBJ2-2|TRBV18|.|.
TGTGCCAGCTCACCCCAGGTGGGAACCGGGGAGCTGTTTTTT
CASSPQVGTGELFF
>TRBJ2-1|TRBV7-7|once|.
TGTGCCAGCAGCCCGGGACCGACGGGTTACAATGAGCAGTTCTTC
CASSPGPTGYNEQFF
>TRBJ2-3|TRBV7-2|.|.
TGTGCCAGCAGCTCCCTCGGGAGTGATACGCAGTATTTT
CASSSLGSDTQYF
>TRBJ1-1|TRBV28|.|.
TGTGCCAGCAGTATCGGTAGGACCCTTAACACTGAAGCTTTCTTT
CASSIGRTLNTEAFF
>TRBJ2-1|TRBV6-5|.|TRBD2
TGTGCCAGCAGTTTTCGCGGACTAGCGGGGGGGAATGAGCAGTTCTTC
CASSFRGLAGGNEQFF
>TRBJ2-2|TRBV9|.|.
TGTGCCAGCAGCGTAGACGGACCCCCCACCGGGGAGCTGTTTTTT
CASSVDGPPTGELFF
>TRBJ2-1|TRBV29-1|.|TRBD2
TGCAGCGCGGTGACTAGCGGCCATGAGCAGTTCTTC
CSAVTSGHEQFF
>TRBJ2-5|TRBV2|few|.
TGTGCCAGCAGTGAAATTTTTAGGATGAGAGAGACCCAGTACTTC
CASSEIFRMRETQYF
>TRBJ2-3|TRBV7-9|.|.
TGTGCCAGCAGCTTCTCCAATGGTTTTTCGACAGATACGCAGTATTTT
CASSFSNGFSTDTQYF
>TRBJ2-2|TRBV6-6|.|.
TGTGCCAGCAGGGCGATTGACACCGGGGAGCTGTTTTTT
CASRAIDTGELFF
>TRBJ1-3|TRBV2|.|.
TGTGCCAGCAGTGATACGGTCCTCACTGGAAACACCATATATTTT
CASSDTVLTGNTIYF
>TRBJ2-3|TRBV5-1|.|TRBD1
TGCGCCAGCAGCGTCCAAGGGACAGGGCGTAGCACAGATACGCAGTATTTT
CASSVQGTGRSTDTQYF
>TRBJ2-2|TRBV6-5|.|TRBD1
TGTGCCAGCAGTTCCACAGGGGGATGGACCGGGGAGCTGTTTTTT
CASSSTGGWTGELFF
>TRBJ2-7|TRBV9|.|TRBD1
TGTGCCAGCAGCGTAGCGCCCGGGACAGCTAACGAGCAGTACTTC
CASSVAPGTANEQYF
>TRBJ2-1|TRBV5-1|.|TRBD2
TGCGCCAGCAGCGTTAGCGGGGGGATGTACAATGAGCAGTTCTTC
CASSVSGGMYNEQFF
>TRBJ2-1|TRBV19|.|.
TGTGCCAGTAGTATTGTTGGCGGGGTCTACAATGAGCAGTTCTTC
CASSIVGGVYNEQFF
>TRBJ1-4|TRBV19|.|.
TGTGCCAGTAGCTTGAAGGAGCACCGGTTAATTAATGAAAAACTGTTTTTT
CASSLKEHRLINEKLFF